A selection of T cell receptor beta chains follows, all from one sample in a study of post-analysis software for immune sequencing data. From the PCR reads, TCRdb called clonotypes with MiXCR, one entry per CDR3 protein. The data contain around 400,000 distinct CDR3 sequences, 30% to 40% of them singletons. Sequencing used blood. Receptor source: a girl aged 2 to 9 with multiple sclerosis. Both conserved end residues are part of each CDR3. D genes are given only for firm matches. Clone size is given for some rows only: seen once, a few or many times, or a class if the clone is expanded.

clone size: .
V gene: TRBV12-5
J gene: TRBJ2-5
D gene: .
CDR3 DNA: TGTGCTAGTGGTTTGGTACGGTCGCGGTCTGATAGACAAGAGACCCAGTACTTC
CDR3 protein: CASGLVRSRSDRQETQYF

clone size: few
V gene: TRBV20-1
J gene: TRBJ1-2
D gene: .
CDR3 DNA: TGCAGTGCTGCGACCGGGACGTCCTATGGCTACACCTTC
CDR3 protein: CSAATGTSYGYTF

clone size: .
V gene: TRBV12-3/TRBV12-4
J gene: TRBJ1-2
D gene: .
CDR3 DNA: TGTGCCAGCAGTTTAAACCCCGGACTTTATGGCTACACCTTC
CDR3 protein: CASSLNPGLYGYTF

clone size: .
V gene: TRBV20-1
J gene: TRBJ1-5
D gene: .
CDR3 DNA: TGCAGTGCTAGAGGGACAGCTAGCAATCAGCCCCAGCATTTT
CDR3 protein: CSARGTASNQPQHF

clone size: .
V gene: TRBV29-1
J gene: TRBJ1-2
D gene: .
CDR3 DNA: TGCAGCGTTGTCAGGCCAGCTAACTATGGCTACATCTTC
CDR3 protein: CSVVRPANYGYIF

clone size: .
V gene: TRBV6-5
J gene: TRBJ2-1
D gene: TRBD1
CDR3 DNA: TGTGCCAGCAGCTCCGGGACAGGGGTAGACAATGAGCAGTTCTTC
CDR3 protein: CASSSGTGVDNEQFF

clone size: once
V gene: TRBV25-1
J gene: TRBJ2-2
D gene: TRBD1
CDR3 DNA: TGTGCCAGCACGATTCGTACAGGGGGCACCGGGGAGCTGTTTTTT
CDR3 protein: CASTIRTGGTGELFF

clone size: .
V gene: TRBV30
J gene: TRBJ2-1
D gene: TRBD2
CDR3 DNA: TGTGCCTGGAAGGCTAGCGGGGGGGCGAAGCAGTTCTTC
CDR3 protein: CAWKASGGAKQFF

clone size: .
V gene: TRBV20-1
J gene: TRBJ2-5
D gene: .
CDR3 DNA: TGCAGTGCTAGAGATGCCGGGCGGGACCAAGAGACCCAGTACTTC
CDR3 protein: CSARDAGRDQETQYF

clone size: .
V gene: TRBV20-1
J gene: TRBJ1-2
D gene: .
CDR3 DNA: TGCAGTGCTAGAGTCACTGGGCGTGGCTACACCTTC
CDR3 protein: CSARVTGRGYTF

clone size: .
V gene: TRBV20-1
J gene: TRBJ2-5
D gene: .
CDR3 DNA: TGCAGTGCTAGAGGCAGGAGGGAGCAGTACTTC
CDR3 protein: CSARGRREQYF

clone size: .
V gene: TRBV20-1
J gene: TRBJ2-7
D gene: .
CDR3 DNA: TGCAGTGCTAGATCTTTAGCGTCTGCGGGGATCGAGCAGTACTTC
CDR3 protein: CSARSLASAGIEQYF

clone size: .
V gene: TRBV7-9
J gene: TRBJ2-5
D gene: TRBD1
CDR3 DNA: TGTGCCAGCAGTCAGGACAGGGAAGAGACCCAGTACTTC
CDR3 protein: CASSQDREETQYF

clone size: .
V gene: TRBV28
J gene: TRBJ2-6
D gene: .
CDR3 DNA: TGTGCCAGCAGTTTATTTAGGACTGAGAGCGTCCTGACTTTC
CDR3 protein: CASSLFRTESVLTF